This is a list of T cell receptor beta chains from one sample in a study of OX40 agonist ivuxolimab in advanced cancers. Method: immunoSEQ multiplex PCR; TCRdb's copy keeps in-frame clones and lacks some. The sample yields tens of thousands of clones, around 93% seen once. The specimen was CD4+ or CD8+ T cells sorted from blood, collected in a trial of the OX40 agonist ivuxolimab. All receptors derive from an adult with an advanced solid tumor such as melanoma, head and neck, liver or kidney cancer. The CDR3 runs from the conserved cysteine through the conserved F or W. Fields, in order: J gene, V gene, D gene, clone size, CDR3 protein, CDR3 DNA. D genes are given only for firm matches. The size of a clone is reported for some rows only, either as once, few or many, or as a class for expanded clones.

J gene: TRBJ2-1
V gene: TRBV7-6
D gene: .
clone size: .
CDR3 protein: CASSPVVTFNEQFF
CDR3 DNA: TGTGCCAGCAGCCCTGTAGTCACTTTCAATGAGCAGTTCTTC

J gene: TRBJ2-5
V gene: TRBV20-1
D gene: .
clone size: .
CDR3 protein: CSASPTETQYF
CDR3 DNA: TGCAGTGCTAGCCCTACAGAGACCCAGTACTTC

J gene: TRBJ2-7
V gene: TRBV6-1
D gene: .
clone size: .
CDR3 protein: CASSATSYEQYF
CDR3 DNA: TGTGCCAGCAGCGCGACCAGCTACGAGCAGTACTTC

J gene: TRBJ2-5
V gene: TRBV7-2
D gene: TRBD2
clone size: .
CDR3 protein: CASSSRLAGVRETQYF
CDR3 DNA: TGTGCCAGCAGCTCCCGACTAGCGGGGGTTCGAGAGACCCAGTACTTC

J gene: TRBJ1-2
V gene: TRBV5-4
D gene: .
clone size: .
CDR3 protein: CASSLDSFGGYTF
CDR3 DNA: TGTGCCAGCAGCTTGGACAGCTTCGGGGGCTACACCTTC

J gene: TRBJ2-3
V gene: TRBV10-3
D gene: .
clone size: .
CDR3 protein: CAISESGDTQYF
CDR3 DNA: TGTGCCATCAGTGAGTCAGGAGATACGCAGTATTTT

J gene: TRBJ2-1
V gene: TRBV23-1
D gene: .
clone size: .
CDR3 protein: CASSQSRCEQFF
CDR3 DNA: TGCGCCAGCAGTCAATCCCGTTGTGAGCAGTTCTTC

J gene: TRBJ2-1
V gene: TRBV19
D gene: TRBD2
clone size: .
CDR3 protein: CASSLLAGGPGEQFF
CDR3 DNA: TGTGCCAGTAGTCTGCTAGCGGGAGGGCCCGGTGAGCAGTTCTTC

J gene: TRBJ2-7
V gene: TRBV27
D gene: TRBD1
clone size: .
CDR3 protein: CASSDRVLDEQYF
CDR3 DNA: TGTGCCAGCAGTGACAGGGTTCTCGACGAGCAGTACTTC

J gene: TRBJ1-2
V gene: TRBV28
D gene: TRBD1
clone size: .
CDR3 protein: CASTPPGQVYGYTF
CDR3 DNA: TGTGCCAGCACCCCGCCGGGACAGGTCTATGGCTACACCTTC

J gene: TRBJ1-6
V gene: TRBV9
D gene: .
clone size: .
CDR3 protein: CASSPTGNSYNSPLHF
CDR3 DNA: TGTGCCAGCAGCCCAACAGGGAACTCCTATAATTCACCCCTCCACTTT

J gene: TRBJ2-2
V gene: TRBV7-6
D gene: .
clone size: .
CDR3 protein: CASSRQPGNTGELFF
CDR3 DNA: TGTGCCAGCAGCCGCCAACCGGGGAACACCGGGGAGCTGTTTTTT

J gene: TRBJ1-2
V gene: TRBV7-3
D gene: .
clone size: .
CDR3 protein: CASSLNAGTPPYGYTF
CDR3 DNA: TGTGCCAGCAGCTTAAATGCAGGGACACCACCCTATGGCTACACCTTC

J gene: TRBJ2-3
V gene: TRBV6-1
D gene: .
clone size: .
CDR3 protein: CASREPGLPTDTQYF
CDR3 DNA: TGTGCCAGCAGGGAACCGGGCCTGCCAACAGATACGCAGTATTTT

J gene: TRBJ2-5
V gene: TRBV18
D gene: .
clone size: .
CDR3 protein: CASSPRDQETQYF
CDR3 DNA: TGTGCCAGCTCACCACGGGACCAAGAGACCCAGTACTTC

J gene: TRBJ2-2
V gene: TRBV25-1
D gene: .
clone size: once
CDR3 protein: CASSEYGVANTGELFF
CDR3 DNA: TGTGCCAGCAGTGAATATGGGGTTGCGAACACCGGGGAGCTGTTTTTT

J gene: TRBJ1-5
V gene: TRBV19
D gene: TRBD1
clone size: .
CDR3 protein: CASSTTGGNQPQHF
CDR3 DNA: TGTGCCAGTAGTACGACAGGGGGCAATCAGCCCCAGCATTTT

J gene: TRBJ2-7
V gene: TRBV2
D gene: .
clone size: few
CDR3 protein: CASSEQNYEQYF
CDR3 DNA: TGTGCCAGCAGTGAACAGAACTACGAGCAGTACTTC

J gene: TRBJ2-1
V gene: TRBV6-5
D gene: .
clone size: .
CDR3 protein: CASREVQGRDEQFF
CDR3 DNA: TGTGCCAGCAGGGAAGTACAGGGTAGGGATGAGCAGTTCTTC

J gene: TRBJ2-3
V gene: TRBV30
D gene: .
clone size: .
CDR3 protein: CAWRGGRVSGTDTQYF
CDR3 DNA: TGTGCCTGGAGAGGAGGGCGGGTTTCTGGCACAGATACGCAGTATTTT

J gene: TRBJ2-1
V gene: TRBV27
D gene: TRBD1
clone size: .
CDR3 protein: CASSFRQGVRDEQFF
CDR3 DNA: TGTGCCAGCAGTTTCCGACAGGGGGTCAGGGATGAGCAGTTCTTC

J gene: TRBJ2-7
V gene: TRBV10-3
D gene: .
clone size: .
CDR3 protein: CAVGSSHEQYF
CDR3 DNA: TGTGCCGTCGGCAGCTCCCACGAGCAGTACTTC

J gene: TRBJ1-2
V gene: TRBV7-7
D gene: .
clone size: .
CDR3 protein: CASTFPSETPYGYTF
CDR3 DNA: TGTGCTAGCACCTTCCCCTCAGAGACCCCCTATGGCTACACCTTC

J gene: TRBJ2-3
V gene: TRBV2
D gene: TRBD2
clone size: .
CDR3 protein: CASSSTGTSGRGWVDTQYF
CDR3 DNA: TGTGCCAGCTCGTCAACCGGGACTAGCGGGAGAGGATGGGTAGATACGCAGTATTTT

J gene: TRBJ2-7
V gene: TRBV5-4
D gene: .
clone size: .
CDR3 protein: CASSLEPGESYEQYF
CDR3 DNA: TGTGCCAGCAGCTTGGAGCCGGGGGAGTCCTACGAGCAGTACTTC

J gene: TRBJ2-7
V gene: TRBV4-2
D gene: .
clone size: .
CDR3 protein: CASSQEGVYEQYF
CDR3 DNA: TGTGCCAGCAGCCAAGAGGGGGTCTACGAGCAGTACTTC

J gene: TRBJ1-2
V gene: TRBV10-2
D gene: TRBD1
clone size: .
CDR3 protein: CASSDRGHGYTF
CDR3 DNA: TGCGCCAGCAGTGACAGGGGGCATGGCTACACCTTC

J gene: TRBJ1-1
V gene: TRBV4-2
D gene: .
clone size: .
CDR3 protein: CASSQEEAGATEAFF
CDR3 DNA: TGTGCCAGCAGCCAAGAGGAGGCAGGGGCCACTGAAGCTTTCTTT

J gene: TRBJ2-1
V gene: TRBV28
D gene: TRBD2
clone size: .
CDR3 protein: CATLGAGGLDEQFF
CDR3 DNA: TGTGCCACCCTGGGGGCGGGAGGGTTAGATGAGCAGTTCTTC

J gene: TRBJ1-1
V gene: TRBV15
D gene: .
clone size: .
CDR3 protein: CATSRDLMNTEAFF
CDR3 DNA: TGTGCCACCAGCAGAGATCTCATGAACACTGAAGCTTTCTTT